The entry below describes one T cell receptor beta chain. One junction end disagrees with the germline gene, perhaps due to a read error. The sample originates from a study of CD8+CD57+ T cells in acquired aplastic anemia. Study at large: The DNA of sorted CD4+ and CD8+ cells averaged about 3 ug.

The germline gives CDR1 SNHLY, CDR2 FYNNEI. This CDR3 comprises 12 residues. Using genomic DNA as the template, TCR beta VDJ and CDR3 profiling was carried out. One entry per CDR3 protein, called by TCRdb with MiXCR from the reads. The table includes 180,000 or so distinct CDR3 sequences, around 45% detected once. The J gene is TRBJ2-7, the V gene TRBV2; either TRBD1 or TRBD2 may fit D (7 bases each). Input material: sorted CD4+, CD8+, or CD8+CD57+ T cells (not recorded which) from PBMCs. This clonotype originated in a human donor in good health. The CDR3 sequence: CASSWGGTAGDF. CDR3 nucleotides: TGTGCCAGCAGTTGGGGGGGGACAGCTGGGGACTTC.